Listed below are T cell receptor beta chains from one sample, sequenced in a study of post-analysis software for immune sequencing data. Using its own MiXCR run on the PCR reads, TCRdb lists one record per CDR3 protein. The sample shows about 160,000 distinct CDR3 sequences, roughly 35% of them seen only once. The starting material was blood, obtained after autologous hematopoietic stem cell transplantation. The receptors come from a girl aged 10 to 17 with multiple sclerosis. The CDR3 runs from the conserved cysteine through the conserved F or W. Fields, in order: J gene, D gene, V gene, clone size, CDR3 DNA, CDR3 protein. D genes are given only for firm matches. For some rows the clone size is stated as once, few or many, or as a class when expanded; others skip it.

>TRBJ2-3|TRBD2|TRBV12-3/TRBV12-4|-
TGTGCCAGCAGTTTGGGACTAGCGGGAGCGGATGCGCAATATTTT
CASSLGLAGADAQYF
>TRBJ2-7|-|TRBV24-1|-
TGTGCCACCAGTGATGGGGGTAGCGTAGCCTACGAGCAGTACTTC
CATSDGGSVAYEQYF
>TRBJ1-6|-|TRBV6-5|-
TGTGCCAGCAGCCGAGCGGGTCAGGGGTATAATTCACCCCTCCACTTT
CASSRAGQGYNSPLHF
>TRBJ1-4|-|TRBV7-2|-
TGTGCCAGCAGCTTAGTAGGACCCTCAACTAATGAAAAACTGTTTTTT
CASSLVGPSTNEKLFF
>TRBJ2-3|-|TRBV11-1|few
TGTGCCAGCAGCTTAGACGACTTCACAGATACGCAGTATTTT
CASSLDDFTDTQYF
>TRBJ1-2|TRBD1|TRBV6-6|few
TGTGCCAGCAGTTACGCCTGGGACAGAGCCTATGGCTACACCTTC
CASSYAWDRAYGYTF
>TRBJ2-7|TRBD2|TRBV7-2|-
TGTGCCAGCAGCTTGGAAGCGGGAGGGCCTTGGGAGCAGTACTTC
CASSLEAGGPWEQYF
>TRBJ2-3|TRBD2|TRBV20-1|-
TGCGGTGCACGAGGGGAGGGCCTCGGCGCAGATACGCAGTATTTT
CGARGEGLGADTQYF
>TRBJ1-2|-|TRBV24-1|-
TGTGCCATCCGGGACGGTAACTATGGCTACACCTTC
CAIRDGNYGYTF
>TRBJ2-1|-|TRBV11-1|once
TGTGCCAGCAGCTTAGAGGCAGGCAATGAGCAGTTCTTC
CASSLEAGNEQFF
>TRBJ2-3|TRBD1|TRBV11-2|-
TGTGCCAGCAGCGCCACAGGGGCGCCACCCACGGATACGCAGTATTTT
CASSATGAPPTDTQYF
>TRBJ1-5|-|TRBV7-2|few
TGTGCCAGCAGCTTAGCGCTTATGGGGTGGCAGCCCCAGCATTTT
CASSLALMGWQPQHF
>TRBJ2-7|-|TRBV21-1|-
TGTGCCAGCAGCTCTCTTCCGCTCCCGGGACAAGATTACGAGCAGTACTTC
CASSSLPLPGQDYEQYF